The 32 T cell receptor beta chains reported below all come from one sample, sequenced in a study of cytomegalovirus exposure and HLA in healthy donors. PCR primers comprised 60 Vbeta and 13 Jbeta primers. Clones were sequenced by immunoSEQ multiplex PCR, and TCRdb holds only the in-frame ones, with some missing. Among tens of thousands of clones, approximately 60% were seen once, and the ten largest hold roughly 3%. Sequencing used PBMCs. These receptors were obtained from a woman aged 45-59 years in good health and CMV-seronegative.

Only one count was recorded for this clone. This sequence joins TRBV6-6 and TRBJ1-3; weak D call: TRBD1 (5 bases). This CDR3 is built from 13 residues. V was cut by 5 bases and J by 7 bases, with 12 bases left in between. CDR1 MNHNY and CDR2 SVGAGI come from the germline V gene (reference sequence). CDR3 loop: CASSQWGGNTIYF. The CDR3 coding sequence is TGTGCCAGCAGTCAATGGGGGGGGAACACCATATATTTT.

The chain couples TRBV15 to TRBJ2-7; D is uncertain. CDR1 and CDR2 (germline): LNHNV, YYDKDF (reference sequence). Trimming took off 0 bases at V and 6 bases at J, with 9 bases between the two ends. The length of the CDR3 is 13 residues. The chain's CDR3 is CATSRDRGSEQYF. The CDR3 DNA reads TGTGCCACCAGCAGAGATCGAGGATCCGAGCAGTACTTC. Based on the CDR3 plus reference TRBV15 and TRBJ2-7, the full variable domain is DAMVIQNPRYQVTQFGKPVTLSCSQTLNHNVMYWYQQKSSQAPKLLFHYYDKDFNNEADTPDNFQSRRPNTSFCFLDIRSPGLGDTAMYLCATSRDRGSEQYFGPGTRLTVT.

This clone was counted between two and nine times. CDR3 DNA: TGTGCCAGCAGTTCAGTCCCCAGGTTCTATGGCTACACCTTC. It yields the protein CASSSVPRFYGYTF. J is TRBJ1-2 and V is TRBV6-6; D unresolved. Germline lookup yields CDR1 MNHNY and CDR2 SVGAGI (reference sequence). This CDR3 is 14 amino acids long. V lost 4 bases, J lost 4 bases, and 13 bases lay in between.

The chain joins TRBV28 to TRBJ2-2; D may be TRBD2 (5 bases). The CDR3 has 13 amino acids. Trimming removed 2 bases at V and 7 bases at J, with 8 bases between. Germline V gives CDR1 MDHEN, CDR2 SYDVKM. The CDR3 DNA is TGTGCCAGCAGTTTACTAGCTGGCGGGGAGCTGTTTTTT. Protein product: CASSLLAGGELFF.

On this clone: Other DNA sequences in this sample translate to the same CDR3. The rearrangement joins TRBV5-1 to TRBJ2-7; D not resolved. This CDR3 contains 13 residues. Trimming cost V 0 bases and J 1 base, with 5 bases left between them. Germline-derived CDR1 and CDR2 are SGHRS and YFSETQ. The CDR3 DNA is TGCGCCAGCAGCTTGGCCGGTTCCTACGAGCAGTACTTC. Encoded protein: CASSLAGSYEQYF.

The V call is TRBV7-9, the J call TRBJ1-1; tentatively, D is TRBD1 (6 bases). Trimming shortened V by 2 bases and J by 4 bases, and 8 bases separated the two germline ends. In germline, CDR1 is SEHNR, CDR2 FQNEAQ (reference sequence). The CDR3 is 13 amino acids. The CDR3 bases are TGTGCCAGCAGCTTACAGGGGAGCACTGAAGCTTTCTTT. As protein: CASSLQGSTEAFF.

The CDR3 bases are TGTGCCACCAGCAGAGGCTCAGGGGATCTGTGGGCTGAAGCTTTCTTT. It encodes CATSRGSGDLWAEAFF. The chain combines TRBV15 with TRBJ1-1; maybe TRBD1 (6 bases). Germline loops: CDR1 LNHNV, CDR2 YYDKDF (reference sequence). This CDR3 region has 16 residues. The V and J ends lost 1 base and 6 bases respectively, with 18 bases between them.

CDR3 nucleotides: TGTGCCAGCAATACCGGGACAGGGAGCTCTGGAAACACCATATATTTT. Encoded protein: CASNTGTGSSGNTIYF. The rearrangement joins TRBV6-6 to TRBJ1-3, with TRBD1 matching over 9 bases. This CDR3 spans 16 amino acids. Trimming cost V 7 bases and J 0 bases; bases outside gene matches: 7. CDR1 is MNHNY and CDR2 is SVGAGI in the germline V gene (reference sequence).

Details on this clone: Relative to the germline gene, one junction end is altered; a read error may explain this. The rearrangement joins TRBV29-1 to TRBJ1-2, with D perhaps TRBD1 (6 bases). The CDR3 is 10 amino acids. Germline V lookup: CDR1 SQVTM, CDR2 ANQGSEA. CDR3 in DNA: TGCAGCGTTGTCGAGACAGGACCTAACTTC. Translated: CSVVETGPNF.

The chain employs TRBV4-3 and TRBJ1-2; 12 nucleotides agree with TRBD1. Trimming at V came to 2 bases and at J to 3 bases, leaving 4 bases not matched to a gene. Per the germline V gene, CDR1 is LGHNA and CDR2 is YSLEER. CDR3 size: 16 residues. CDR3 in amino acids: CASSQLGTGGDYGYTF. CDR3 DNA: TGCGCCAGCAGCCAACTTGGGACAGGGGGCGACTATGGCTACACCTTC.

This clone was recorded a few times. J is TRBJ2-7 and V is TRBV5-8; 8 nucleotides align to TRBD1. The CDR3 sequence is 15 residues long. The V gene end was trimmed by 5 bases and the J gene end by 2 bases; junction bases not matched to a gene: 9. CDR1 is SGHTS and CDR2 is YDEGEE in the germline V gene. CDR3 sequence: CASRRTGTGTYEQYF. The CDR3 nucleotides read TGTGCCAGCAGAAGGACCGGGACAGGAACCTACGAGCAGTACTTC.

A word on this clone: One end of the junction does not line up with germline, which may come from a read error. This chain joins TRBV7-9 and TRBJ2-5, with D maybe TRBD1 (6 bases). From germline, CDR1 is SEHNR and CDR2 FQNEAQ (reference sequence). The CDR3 consists of 14 residues. CDR3 DNA sequence: TGTTCCAGCAGCTTGCTACAGGGTAGTGTGACCCAGTACTTC. It translates to CSSSLLQGSVTQYF.

The sample holds many counts of this clone. The chain uses TRBV5-5 and TRBJ1-4; 7 nucleotides line up with TRBD1. This CDR3 contains 15 residues. The V segment lost 5 bases and the J segment 10 bases; nucleotides outside the gene matches: 14. The germline V gene encodes CDR1 SGHKS and CDR2 YYEKEE (reference sequence). The CDR3 loop reads CASRVQGSIGRKLFF. The CDR3 nucleotides read TGTGCCAGCAGGGTACAGGGGAGTATTGGACGAAAACTGTTTTTT.

The CDR3 DNA reads TGTGCCAGCAGCCTCCAGGGGCCCTACGAGCAGTACTTC. This sequence encodes CASSLQGPYEQYF. The chain is built from TRBV5-8 and TRBJ2-7, with a weak D call TRBD1 (6 bases). Germline assignment: CDR1 SGHTS and CDR2 YDEGEE. V was pared by 4 bases and J by 2 bases, with 10 bases between. The CDR3 runs 13 residues.

This clone was detected only a few times. The chain carries TRBV9 and TRBJ1-1; 9 bases agree with TRBD1. CDR1 and CDR2 (germline): SGDLS, YYNGEE. The CDR3 runs 14 residues. Trimming removed 4 bases from V and 3 bases from J; junction bases left unmatched: 4. The CDR3 loop reads CASSPTGGYTEAFF. Written as DNA, the CDR3 is TGTGCCAGCAGCCCGACAGGGGGATACACTGAAGCTTTCTTT.

The J gene is TRBJ2-7, the V gene TRBV25-1; 11 bases map to TRBD2. The germline V gene has CDR1 MGHDK and CDR2 SYGVNS. The CDR3 contains 17 residues. Trimming at V came to 4 bases and at J to 2 bases, leaving 10 bases not matched to a gene. The DNA of the CDR3 is TGTGCCAGCAGTGCCCGATTCGGGACTAGCGGTGCCTACGAGCAGTACTTC. Amino acids: CASSARFGTSGAYEQYF.

The chain has TRBV28 and TRBJ2-7; 9 bases map to TRBD1. Germline CDR1 is MDHEN and CDR2 is SYDVKM. V was pared by 4 bases and J by 6 bases, with 4 bases of the junction left unmatched. CDR3 size: 13 residues. This CDR3 is CASSSGTGLEQYF. CDR3 DNA sequence: TGTGCCAGCAGTTCCGGGACAGGGCTCGAGCAGTACTTC.

The chain uses TRBV28 and TRBJ1-2; TRBD1 agrees at 8 bases. In germline, CDR1 is MDHEN, CDR2 SYDVKM. V lost 5 bases to trimming and J lost 3 bases; unmatched junction nucleotides: 2. This CDR3 is 13 amino acids long. CDR3 loop: CASSEGQDYGYTF. The CDR3 DNA reads as TGTGCCAGCAGTGAGGGACAGGACTATGGCTACACCTTC.

The chain joins TRBV29-1 to TRBJ1-4, with D tentatively TRBD1 (5 bases). Germline V gene sequence: CDR1 SQVTM, CDR2 ANQGSEA. CDR3 size: 14 residues. V lost 4 bases to trimming and J lost 7 bases, with 16 bases between them. The DNA for the CDR3 is TGCAGCGTTGGTGGACCGCAAAGGGGTGAAAAACTGTTTTTT. Residues: CSVGGPQRGEKLFF.

V gene TRBV4-3 combines with J gene TRBJ1-2; D gene unclear. The V gene's germline CDR1 is LGHNA and CDR2 YSLEER. Deletions cut 0 bases from V and 2 bases from J, with 16 bases between. The CDR3 spans 17 residues. The CDR3: CASSQDLRTGLNYGYTF. CDR3 coding DNA: TGCGCCAGCAGCCAAGATTTGCGCACGGGGTTGAACTATGGCTACACCTTC.

V gene TRBV10-1 combines with J gene TRBJ2-5, with TRBD2 identical over 12 bases. The CDR3 contains 14 residues. Trimming at V came to 8 bases and at J to 5 bases, leaving 6 bases not matched to a gene. Germline values: CDR1 WNHNN, CDR2 SYGVQD (reference sequence). CDR3 DNA: TGCGCCAGCTCTAGCGGGAGGGCCGCGGAGACCCAGTACTTC. Protein: CASSSGRAAETQYF.

The chain has TRBV28 and TRBJ1-4; 8 bases agree with TRBD1. The germline V gene encodes CDR1 MDHEN and CDR2 SYDVKM. The V gene end was trimmed by 2 bases and the J gene end by 4 bases; junction bases not matched to a gene: 9. The CDR3 consists of 17 residues. CDR3 protein: CASSLPGQGARNEKLFF. The CDR3 nucleotides read TGTGCCAGCAGTTTACCCGGACAGGGTGCCCGTAATGAAAAACTGTTTTTT.

This clone was counted between two and nine times. J is TRBJ1-2 and V is TRBV5-5; tentative D call: TRBD1 (6 bases). V was pared by 0 bases and J by 7 bases, with 13 bases between. CDR1 and CDR2 (germline): SGHKS, YYEKEE (reference sequence). CDR3 length: 14 amino acids. The CDR3 region is CASSLGIPGAGYTF. CDR3 bases: TGTGCCAGCAGCTTGGGAATTCCAGGGGCTGGCTACACCTTC. Combining the CDR3 with reference TRBV5-5 and TRBJ1-2 gives the whole variable domain DAGVTQSPTHLIKTRGQQVTLRCSPISGHKSVSWYQQVLGQGPQFIFQYYEKEERGRGNFPDRFSARQFPNYSSELNVNALLLGDSALYLCASSLGIPGAGYTFGSGTRLTVV.

The V call is TRBV5-1, the J call TRBJ2-2; D is uncertain. The germline gives CDR1 SGHRS, CDR2 YFSETQ. The CDR3 is 17 amino acids. Trimming pared 1 base from V and 1 base from J, leaving 14 bases between. CDR3 nucleotides: TGCGCCAGCAGCTTGCCCCGACACAGTCTGAACACCGGGGAGCTGTTTTTT. It encodes CASSLPRHSLNTGELFF.

This clone has more than one count but fewer than ten. The gene calls are TRBV21-1 and TRBJ2-1; the table assigns TRBD1, which was not confirmed against the DNA. TRBV21-1 is designated a pseudogene. The CDR3 has 17 residues. CDR3 region: CASSKGRGQVTYNEQFF. CDR3 in DNA: TGTGCCAGCAGCAAGGGCCGAGGACAGGTAACGTACAATGAGCAGTTCTTC.

The chain employs TRBV10-2 and TRBJ2-5; 7 nucleotides align to TRBD1. J gave up 5 bases and V 5 bases, and 5 bases lay outside the gene matches. This CDR3 region has 13 residues. Germline CDR1 is WSHSY and CDR2 is SAAADI. CDR3 amino acids: CASSPQGLETQYF. In DNA, the CDR3 is TGCGCCAGCAGTCCACAGGGGCTGGAGACCCAGTACTTC.

V gene TRBV19 combines with J gene TRBJ2-1; D call uncertain. CDR3 length: 14 residues. The V gene lost 4 bases and the J gene lost 8 bases, with 15 bases spanning the gap. Germline CDR1 reads LNHDA; CDR2 reads SQIVND (reference sequence). CDR3 residues: CASSTTSVFDEQFF. The CDR3 DNA reads as TGTGCCAGTAGTACCACTTCCGTTTTCGATGAGCAGTTCTTC.

This chain connects TRBV29-1 to TRBJ1-2; D perhaps matches TRBD1 (6 bases). This CDR3 region has 14 residues. The germline V and J ends were trimmed by 4 bases and 5 bases, with 17 bases remaining between them. The germline CDR1 and CDR2 sequences are SQVTM and ANQGSEA. CDR3 residues: CSVGGGAGAYGYTF. DNA for the CDR3: TGCAGCGTTGGAGGGGGGGCAGGAGCATATGGCTACACCTTC.

The chain recombines TRBV5-4 with TRBJ2-5; D may be TRBD2 (6 bases). There are 14 residues in the CDR3. Germline-derived CDR1 and CDR2 are SGHNT and YYREEE (reference sequence). Deletions cut 0 bases from V and 4 bases from J, with 10 bases between. CDR3 nucleotide sequence: TGTGCCAGCAGCTTGGGGCAGGGAGGAGAGACCCAGTACTTC. As protein: CASSLGQGGETQYF.

The chain has TRBV7-3 and TRBJ2-5, with a possible D match to TRBD1 (8 bases). Trimming removed 3 bases at V and 5 bases at J, with 16 bases between. CDR3 length equals 15 residues. From germline, CDR1 is SGHTA and CDR2 FQGTGA. The CDR3 sequence: CASSFTGGGGETQYF. The CDR3 region has the DNA TGTGCCAGCAGCTTCACAGGGGGAGGGGGGGAGACCCAGTACTTC.

The chain joins TRBV28 to TRBJ2-7; D uncertain. Trimming left V 2 bases short and J 6 bases short, with 5 bases between. Germline CDR1 reads MDHEN; CDR2 reads SYDVKM. This CDR3 comprises 11 residues. CDR3 sequence reads: CASSLSREQYF. The CDR3 DNA reads TGTGCCAGCAGTTTAAGCCGCGAGCAGTACTTC.

This clone was counted ten times or more. The chain employs TRBV28 and TRBJ2-7; TRBD1 might be the D (6 bases). Trimming left V 0 bases short and J 6 bases short, with 15 bases between. The V gene's germline CDR1 is MDHEN and CDR2 SYDVKM. The CDR3 extends over 15 amino acids. Written as DNA, the CDR3 is TGTGCCAGCAGTTTATGGACAAGGGGGAGAGGCGAGCAGTACTTC. Amino acids: CASSLWTRGRGEQYF.